Each of the 26 T cell receptor beta chains below was sequenced from the same sample in a study of monozygotic twins with inflammatory bowel disease (dated by TCRdb to about 2019). Receptor amplification or capture employed 5' RACE. Instrument on record: Illumina HiSeq 2500. Following reprocessing of the reads by TCRdb, the data hold one row per CDR3 protein sequence and no DNA is available. The sample has some 450,000 distinct CDR3 sequences on record. The ten most abundant clones make up about 2.3% of the sample. The sample comprised blood. The receptors shown here come from a human donor with ulcerative colitis or Crohn's disease, or a healthy co-twin of an affected twin (not recorded which).

The chain links TRBV7-2 to TRBJ2-3; TCRdb reports TRBD1, a call that lacks DNA to check it against. The CDR3 sequence is 15 residues long. Germline V lookup: CDR1 SGHTA, CDR2 FQGNSA. The CDR3 protein is CASSLGDRGADTQYF.

The rearrangement joins TRBV14 to TRBJ2-3; TCRdb gives TRBD2 as the D gene, but with no DNA this cannot be confirmed. Germline CDR1 is SGHDN and CDR2 is FVKESK. The length of the CDR3 is 17 residues. The CDR3 region is CASSQVKRTPGTDTQYF.

The V gene is TRBV7-2, the J gene TRBJ2-1. This CDR3 is built from 15 residues. Germline lookup yields CDR1 SGHTA and CDR2 FQGNSA. The CDR3 here is CASSLGVSSYNEQFF.

The V call is TRBV7-8, the J call TRBJ2-7. This CDR3 region has 15 residues. Germline V gene sequence: CDR1 SGHVS, CDR2 FQNEAQ. This chain's CDR3 is CASSLFDGTSYEQYF.

The chain recombines TRBV15 with TRBJ2-3; TCRdb names TRBD2, which stays unverified in the absence of DNA. This CDR3 comprises 16 residues. The germline gives CDR1 LNHNV, CDR2 YYDKDF (reference sequence). The CDR3 is CATSPSSGSATDTQYF. The whole variable domain, filled in from reference TRBV15 and TRBJ2-3, reads DAMVIQNPRYQVTQFGKPVTLSCSQTLNHNVMYWYQQKSSQAPKLLFHYYDKDFNNEADTPDNFQSRRPNTSFCFLDIRSPGLGDTAMYLCATSPSSGSATDTQYFGPGTRLTVL.

V is TRBV7-9 and J is TRBJ1-1; the D call of TRBD1 rests on TCRdb alone, since no DNA is present to check it. The CDR3 contains 14 residues. Per the germline V gene, CDR1 is SEHNR and CDR2 is FQNEAQ (reference sequence). The CDR3 reads CASSLGAGFTEAFF.

This chain links TRBV5-1 with TRBJ1-5. CDR3 size: 14 residues. CDR1 and CDR2 (germline): SGHRS, YFSETQ. The CDR3 is CASSLGSPNQPQHF. The whole variable domain, remainder taken from reference TRBV5-1 and TRBJ1-5, is KAGVTQTPRYLIKTRGQQVTLSCSPISGHRSVSWYQQTPGQGLQFLFEYFSETQRNKGNFPGRFSGRQFSNSRSEMNVSTLELGDSALYLCASSLGSPNQPQHFGDGTRLSIL.

The rearrangement uses TRBV28 and TRBJ1-1. Germline CDR1 is MDHEN and CDR2 is SYDVKM. This CDR3 has 11 amino acids. CDR3 residues: CASSSQTEAFF.

The chain couples TRBV27 to TRBJ2-1. CDR3 size: 13 residues. Germline-derived CDR1 and CDR2 are MNHEY and SMNVEV (reference sequence). The CDR3 is CASSSRHHNEQFF.

The chain has TRBV5-1 and TRBJ1-1. The CDR3 extends over 15 amino acids. Per germline, CDR1 SGHRS and CDR2 YFSETQ. The CDR3 protein is CASSLSGNTNTEAFF.

The CDR3 spells CASTGEAKNIQYF. V is TRBV2 and J is TRBJ2-4. The CDR3 has 13 residues. The germline V gene encodes CDR1 SNHLY and CDR2 FYNNEI.

The rearrangement uses TRBV5-4 and TRBJ2-1; lacking DNA, the TRBD1 call made by TCRdb goes unchecked. Germline V gene sequence: CDR1 SGHNT, CDR2 YYREEE (reference sequence). This CDR3 is built from 14 residues. The CDR3 protein is CASSYGTGGYEQFF.

The rearrangement uses TRBV7-9 and TRBJ1-5. The CDR3 runs 14 residues. Looked up from germline, CDR1 is SEHNR and CDR2 is FQNEAQ (reference sequence). The CDR3 here is CASSLGPNNQPQHF.

The J gene is TRBJ2-3, the V gene TRBV20-1; TCRdb returns TRBD2, unconfirmable since there is no DNA. CDR3 length: 15 residues. Germline CDR1 DFQATT, CDR2 SNEGSKA (reference sequence). The CDR3 here is CSASGTSGSTDTQYF.

The chain joins TRBV5-1 to TRBJ1-6; TCRdb's assignment of TRBD1 cannot be checked, as there is no DNA. Germline V lookup: CDR1 SGHRS, CDR2 YFSETQ. The CDR3 contains 17 residues. Here the CDR3 reads CASSLQSSGLGNSPLHF.

The chain uses TRBV7-2 and TRBJ2-5. Germline CDR1 SGHTA, CDR2 FQGNSA. The CDR3 spans 15 residues. Here the CDR3 reads CASSLIADEQETQYF.

V usage is TRBV5-1 and J usage is TRBJ2-6; TCRdb designates TRBD1, a call that cannot be tested without DNA. CDR3 length: 18 residues. From germline, CDR1 is SGHRS and CDR2 YFSETQ. The CDR3 loop reads CASSPKGTASSGANVLTF.

This rearrangement joins TRBV23-1 to TRBJ2-7; the D call from TCRdb, TRBD1, cannot be confirmed without DNA. TRBV23-1 is marked as an open reading frame, function uncertain. The CDR3 has 15 residues. The CDR3 spells CASRPSSGKRDEQYF.

V usage is TRBV5-4 and J usage is TRBJ2-3; TCRdb selects TRBD2, and the lack of DNA leaves this call unchecked. CDR1 and CDR2 from the germline V gene are SGHNT and YYREEE (reference sequence). The CDR3 consists of 15 residues. The CDR3 loop is CASSPTSARSDTQYF.

The rearrangement uses TRBV3-1 and TRBJ2-3. CDR3 length: 12 residues. Germline V gene sequence: CDR1 LGHDT, CDR2 YNNKEL (reference sequence). This CDR3 is CASSQLGDTQYF.

The chain couples TRBV5-4 to TRBJ2-1. Germline CDR1 is SGHNT and CDR2 is YYREEE (reference sequence). The CDR3 runs 12 residues. The CDR3 loop reads CASSRTVDEQFF.

V usage is TRBV25-1 and J usage is TRBJ2-7; TCRdb reports TRBD1, a call that lacks DNA to check it against. Per the germline V gene, CDR1 is MGHDK and CDR2 is SYGVNS. The CDR3 covers 12 residues. CDR3: CASSDWGHEQYF.

The chain employs TRBV7-9 and TRBJ1-4. CDR3 length equals 16 residues. Germline assignment: CDR1 SEHNR and CDR2 FQNEAQ (reference sequence). CDR3 loop: CASSLYLRSRGEKLFF.

V usage is TRBV14 and J usage is TRBJ1-2; TCRdb selects TRBD1, and the lack of DNA leaves this call unchecked. From germline, CDR1 is SGHDN and CDR2 FVKESK. The length of the CDR3 is 14 residues. CDR3 amino acids: CASSFSDRTYGYTF.

V is TRBV11-2 and J is TRBJ1-4; the TCRdb call, TRBD1, lacks DNA for checking. The CDR3 consists of 16 residues. CDR1 is SGHAT, CDR2 FQNNGV, per germline. The CDR3 region is CASSPPIGAPNEKLFF.

The chain is built from TRBV7-8 and TRBJ1-6; lacking DNA, the TRBD1 call made by TCRdb goes unchecked. The CDR3 covers 18 residues. Germline V gene data show CDR1 as SGHVS and CDR2 as FQNEAQ. This chain's CDR3 is CASSLDPGVFSYNSPLHF.